This paragraph covers one T cell receptor (beta chain) sequence. No antigen is known for it. No base-level quality is on record; no much larger clone is a single base apart. TCRbeta CDR3 regions were amplified from genomic DNA using the immunoSEQ Assay, a bias-controlled multiplex PCR. The paper's data handling went like this. The number of nucleated cells in each sample was estimated from the amplification of reference gene primers within the assay. To quantify the absolute abundance of each unique TCRbeta CDR3 rearrangement, sequence reads were collapsed and filtered. For each sample, productive Simpson clonality was calculated by taking the square root of Simpson's diversity index across productive rearrangements. The table was pulled from immuneACCESS by TCRdb, which kept in-frame rearrangements only. Such tables lose some clones; where checked, under half of the loss comes from unresolved V genes, and the rest has no known cause. V and J calls and clone size are copied from that table; D and trimming were computed from the DNA. Recorded for this sample are 150,000 or so clones; more than 80% of them occurred a single time. The ten biggest clones cover about 0.57% of the sample.

The collaborating institutions used their own protocols to collect whole blood in K2EDTA tubes. Collaborator samples were shipped for TCRbeta analysis as frozen whole blood, isolated PBMCs, or DNA extracted from either sample type. The CDR3, cysteine through phenylalanine, is 14 amino acids long. CDR3 DNA only is kept here, 42 bases in frame from base 1. The germline V gene gives CDR1 as KGHSH and CDR2 as LQKENI. V drops 3 bases and J drops 5 bases, leaving 13 bases in between. This sample is drawn from a study of blood T cell repertoires in COVID-19 (dated by TCRdb to about 2020). With respect to the entire study: Samples covering the acute and convalescent phases of COVID-19 were provided by collaborators in the United States, Italy and Spain. Where HLA class I and class II types were available, the types were taken from metadata supplied by the sample provider, not from assay-based typing. The material from the prospective study consisted of cDNA or gDNA derived from T cells, B-cell-depleted T cells, or PBMCs. The sample metadata nearly always contained a de-identified subject ID, COVID-19 status, age in years and sex. The repertoires were made available in a free public database intended to serve as a resource for research on the immune response to SARS-CoV-2. The samples were drawn from the first 160 participants of the ongoing ImmuneRACE study and from more than 1,000 subjects provided by 6 global collaborators. Subjects who had been exposed to COVID-19, were actively infected with it, or had recovered from it provided the deeply sampled blood TCRbeta repertoires that made up the dataset. General findings and caveats noted by the study authors: The amount of clinical and demographic metadata varied by source and participant and was provided uncurated.

Input material: peripheral blood. Recombination connected TRBV18 to TRBJ1-1; TRBD1 might be the D gene, on 5 matching bases. The sequence came from a man aged 45 to 65 with acute or convalescent COVID-19. The DNA is as follows: TGTGCCAGCTCACCCCAGGAGGGGAGGACTGAAGCTTTCTTT. It is translated as CASSPQEGRTEAFF.